This TCR beta chain was recovered during a study of cytomegalovirus exposure and HLA in healthy donors (dated by TCRdb to between 2016 and 2019). With respect to the entire study: An earlier analysis of a few hundred of the donors reported 276 Gb of sequence data and 117 million unique TCR beta sequences obtained from about 180 million T cells. Rather than drawing on any new phenotypic data, the later analysis identified candidate immune exposures from TCR beta sequences and the way those sequences occurred across donors. The T cell repertoires of 666 subjects were profiled by immunosequencing and related to cytomegalovirus serostatus. About five DR-DQ haplotypes were treated as single units for association and clustering because of strong linkage in the cohort. HLA typing covered class I and class II loci at four-digit resolution. Roughly 300 gigabases of sequencing data and 78 million or so unique TCR sequences were included in an early release covering 500 to 750 HLA-typed donors. Typing coverage varied by locus: roughly 629-630 donors for A, B, C, DRB1 and DQB1; 500 to 550 for DQA1; 600 to 610 for DPA1; some 470 for DPB1. Donor age, sex, ethnicity and CMV serostatus were compiled together with the repertoire data. On average, around 240,000 unique TCR beta nucleotide sequences were sequenced per donor among several hundred genotyped donors of the cohort, with 15% to 20% of those sequences being non-productive. To decide whether each TCR beta V gene segment behaved as functional or pseudogenic, an earlier analysis of some 540 of the donors relied on high-throughput TCR beta sequencing. The study combined high-throughput TCR immunosequencing, statistical association of individual TCRs with disease status, and machine learning to predict cytomegalovirus infection status. Genome-wide SNP genotypes for about 60% of the 666 donors were used in a later genetic analysis, which treated that subset as a discovery cohort. Along with the approximately 600-subject first cohort, a separate validation cohort of over 90 different subjects was used. Among the roughly 400 genotyped donors, around 81% belonged to the genetic ancestry cluster associated with self-reported Caucasian donors. Every discovery cohort repertoire had been produced on one sequencing platform. A later analysis re-analyzed previously published TCR beta repertoires from 500 to 700 donors and added high-resolution HLA genotyping to study TCR occurrence patterns. The study aimed to test whether cataloging public T cell receptors could reveal signatures of past pathogen exposure.

Worth noting for this clone: The antigen this receptor binds is unknown. No base quality information exists; no much larger clone differs at one position.

The library was obtained by the immunoSEQ multiplex PCR assay. A mixture of 60 forward primers for TCR Vbeta segments and 13 reverse primers for TCR Jbeta segments was used in the multiplex PCR. Amplification of the CDR3 region of rearranged TCR beta genes was performed with a multiplex PCR assay on genomic DNA. On the Illumina HiSeq System, the amplified TCR beta libraries were sequenced as 87-base-pair reads. On the authors' methods: Across the 600 to 700 repertoires, a later analysis counted 75 million to 90 million unique TCR beta chains, around 11 million of which were shared by at least two donors. A nearest-neighbor algorithm error-corrected the raw reads and collapsed the reads into unique sequences, merging closely related sequences to remove PCR and sequencing errors. To assign V, D and J gene segments, CDR3 sequences were aligned to IMGT reference sequences. For a sequence to be retained, at least a six-nucleotide match to both a V gene segment and a J gene segment was required. Rearrangements were classified as productive when the CDR3 lacked stop codons and remained in frame with V and J, and all other rearrangements were classified as non-productive. CDR3 was defined according to IMGT convention as the region running from the second conserved V-encoded cysteine to the conserved J-encoded phenylalanine. Sequences without an unambiguous match to a single V gene segment were excluded from the earlier analysis of approximately 560 of the donors. An earlier analysis of 587 of the donors called V segments functional above 56.7% productive rearrangements and segregating when the between-donor standard deviation exceeded 5%. To diagnose cytomegalovirus status from the catalog of TCR beta chain sequences, a statistical classification framework was built. A later analysis assigned V and J genes by comparing TCR nucleotide sequences with IMGT/GENE-DB human TR gene sequences. Using the TCRdist pipeline, a later analysis assigned CDR3 sequences along with most-parsimonious VDJ recombination scenarios. In a later analysis, every TCR beta chain was defined by the combination of its CDR3 amino acid sequence and its V-gene family, and reads without a unique V-gene family were dropped. A later analysis removed several hundred highly shared, low-generation-probability nucleotide sequences to deal with suspected cross-contamination and a sequencing artifact. In a later analysis, a clonal expansion index for each public chain was calculated from normalized within-repertoire ranks of inferred template counts. Generation probabilities in a later analysis came from a VDJ recombination model fitted to out-of-frame rearrangements, and those results were checked against IGoR. Hypergeometric tests were used in a later analysis to score TCR-TCR, TCR-HLA and TCR-CMV co-occurrence, with a repertoire-size bias correction applied to the TCR pairs. In a later analysis, false discovery rates were estimated by permuting HLA or CMV assignments 20 times. A later analysis grouped co-occurring TCRs with DBSCAN, adding TCRdist sequence similarity when clustering within HLA-allele-positive subsets. Repertoires with fewer than 30,000 or more than 120,000 public chains, plus five repertoires with anomalous nucleotide sharing, were excluded from co-occurrence clustering. TCRdb provides this immuneACCESS table in a form limited to in-frame rearrangements. Some clones are lacking; in checked studies, under half of them reflect an unresolved V gene, and why the rest are absent is not known. The V and J calls and clone size were taken over from that table, and D and trimming were inferred from the DNA. The sample includes some 120,000 clones, with around four fifths observed a single time. About 1.8% of the sample is held by the ten biggest clonotypes.

The paper as a whole reports these results and caveats: In a later analysis, 15,000 to 20,000 TCR beta sequences were associated with specific HLA alleles at a false discovery rate of 0.05. V-gene and J-gene trimming of TCR beta chains was associated with a missense DCLRE1C variant in a later genetic analysis, and the association was replicated in an independent cohort. A later analysis reported that several top co-occurrence clusters appeared linked to parvovirus B19, influenza, CMV and Epstein-Barr virus. Roughly uniform sequencing depth across donors was assumed in presence/absence analyses, although this assumption may not hold. In a later analysis, the rate of TCR association differed among HLA loci, with DRB1 alleles having the most associated TCRs and HLA-C alleles having the fewest. CMV serostatus was the only immune exposure information available for the cohort. The classifier was reported to diagnose cytomegalovirus status with high specificity and sensitivity in both the original and validation cohorts. Because counts were too low, seventeen rarely observed V segments, including chromosome 9 orphons, were excluded from the earlier analysis of around 590 of the donors. Most TCR sequences were observed very rarely across donors, whereas some public TCRs were present in many individuals. It was suggested by the authors that the approach could potentially be generalized to other disease states and immunological phenotypes. The study listed 164 TCR beta chains as associated with cytomegalovirus. The sequencing pipeline was judged likely to have produced a cluster of highly shared sequence variants as a technical artifact. Three of the identified cytomegalovirus-associated TCR beta chains were confirmed in vitro to be specific for cytomegalovirus antigens. Some IMGT-functional V segments, including TRBV6-2 and TRBV6-3, could not be distinguished by the 87-base-pair reads and were therefore excluded. A further reported finding was that TCR beta sequences accurately predicted the HLA-A and HLA-B alleles for most subjects in the first cohort. According to a later analysis, most CMV-associated TCR beta chains appeared to be HLA-restricted, and the HLA associations seemed to be driven largely by CMV exposure. Assigning TCR associations to individual alleles was difficult when HLA alleles, especially DR and DQ, strongly co-occurred. According to a later genetic analysis, donors in an Asian-associated ancestry cluster had fewer N-insertions in productive TCRs than the approximately 630-donor mean. In a later analysis, HLA-associated TCR beta chains showed more clonal expansion and lower generation probabilities than non-associated chains that were equally common. Only TCR beta chains were sequenced in this cohort, and the absence of alpha or paired-chain data limited detectable features. In an earlier analysis of 587 of the donors, most TCR beta V segments appeared in productive rearrangements about 90% or about 30% of the time, broadly matching IMGT annotations. Because some donors lacked HLA typing at each locus, the association tests relied only on the typed subset. Correlated functional status among segregating V segments might be attributable to linkage disequilibrium, but an unknown experimental factor could not be ruled out.

The cohort comprised around 700 healthy bone marrow donors. At the time of sampling, every cohort member was nominally healthy, though immune exposures that went unrecorded were likely present. The donor was CMV seronegative and belonged to the group of 352 seronegative cohort members. A peripheral blood sample was provided by each donor, and peripheral blood mononuclear cells were used for TCR beta sequencing. Genomic DNA extraction from the blood cell samples was performed with the Qiagen DNeasy Blood Extraction Kit. V loses 4 bases of germline sequence and J loses 4 bases, and the interval between the two ends is 16 bases. The CDR3, cysteine through phenylalanine, is 15 amino acids long. Of all the DNA, just the CDR3 is kept, 45 bases in frame from base 1. The germline V gene gives CDR1 as SGHTA and CDR2 as FQGNSA.

This TCR was recovered from a man between 35 and 55 years old in good health and CMV-seronegative. The chain employs TRBV7-2 and TRBJ1-2; the best D guess is TRBD1, with 6 bases matching. Sample: PBMCs. CDR3 reads: CASSSGAGEGYGYTF. At the DNA level, the sequence is TGTGCCAGCAGCTCGGGGGCGGGGGAGGGCTATGGCTACACCTTC.